This T cell receptor (beta chain) was observed in a study of cytomegalovirus exposure and HLA in healthy donors. 13 Jbeta primers and 60 Vbeta primers were used for the PCR. Produced via immunoSEQ multiplex PCR; TCRdb's table is partial and in-frame only. Of approximately 150,000 clones detected, 65% to 85% appear once; the ten largest clones hold around 4.5%. Notes on the study in general: TCR beta V- and J-gene trimming was later associated with a missense DCLRE1C variant. A list of roughly 160 TCR beta chains associated with cytomegalovirus was given. The authors judged a highly shared variant cluster likely a sequencing artifact. Data from an earlier analysis indicated that most TCR beta V segments were productive either about 87% or about 30% of the time.

The CDR3 loop spans 14 amino acids. In germline, CDR1 is SGHDN, CDR2 FVKESK. Trimming cost V 2 bases and J 7 bases, with 9 bases left between them. As for this clone: Its specificity is not known.

The rearrangement uses TRBV14 and TRBJ1-6; D ambiguous. The TCR comes from a woman aged 40-49 years in good health and CMV-seropositive. Specimen: PBMCs. The CDR3 DNA reads as TGTGCCAGCAGCCAACTGGGAGGGAATTCACCCCTCCACTTT. It translates to CASSQLGGNSPLHF.